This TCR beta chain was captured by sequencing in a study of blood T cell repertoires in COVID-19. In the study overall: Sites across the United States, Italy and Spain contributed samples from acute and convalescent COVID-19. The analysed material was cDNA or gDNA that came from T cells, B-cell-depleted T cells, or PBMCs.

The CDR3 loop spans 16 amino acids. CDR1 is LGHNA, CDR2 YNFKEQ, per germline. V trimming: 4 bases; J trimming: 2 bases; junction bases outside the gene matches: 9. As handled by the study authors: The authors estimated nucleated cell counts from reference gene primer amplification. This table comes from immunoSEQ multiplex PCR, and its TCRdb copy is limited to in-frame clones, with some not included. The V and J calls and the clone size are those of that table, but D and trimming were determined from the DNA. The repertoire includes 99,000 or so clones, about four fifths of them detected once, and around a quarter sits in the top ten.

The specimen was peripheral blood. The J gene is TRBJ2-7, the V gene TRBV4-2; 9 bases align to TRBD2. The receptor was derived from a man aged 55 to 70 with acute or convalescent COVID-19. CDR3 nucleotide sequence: TGTGCCAGCAGCCGGTCCTCCGGGACTAGCCCCTACGAGCAGTACTTC. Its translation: CASSRSSGTSPYEQYF.